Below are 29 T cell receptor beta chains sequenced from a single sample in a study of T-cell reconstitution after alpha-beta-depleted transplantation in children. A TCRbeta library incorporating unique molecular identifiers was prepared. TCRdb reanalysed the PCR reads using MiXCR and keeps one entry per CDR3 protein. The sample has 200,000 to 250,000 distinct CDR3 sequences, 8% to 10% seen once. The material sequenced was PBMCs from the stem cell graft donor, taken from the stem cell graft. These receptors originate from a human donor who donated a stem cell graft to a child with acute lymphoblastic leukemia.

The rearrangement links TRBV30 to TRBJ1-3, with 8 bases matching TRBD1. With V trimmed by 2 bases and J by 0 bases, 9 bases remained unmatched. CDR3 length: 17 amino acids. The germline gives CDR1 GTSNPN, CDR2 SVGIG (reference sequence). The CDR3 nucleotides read TGTGCCTGGAGTTCATGGGGACAGGACTACTCTGGAAACACCATATATTTT. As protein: CAWSSWGQDYSGNTIYF.

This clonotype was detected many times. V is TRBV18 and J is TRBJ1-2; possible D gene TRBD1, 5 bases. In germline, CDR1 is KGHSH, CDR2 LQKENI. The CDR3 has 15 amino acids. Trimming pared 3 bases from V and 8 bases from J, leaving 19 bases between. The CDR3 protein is CASSPPGGTPQGYTF. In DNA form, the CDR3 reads TGTGCCAGCTCACCCCCGGGCGGGACTCCGCAGGGCTACACCTTC.

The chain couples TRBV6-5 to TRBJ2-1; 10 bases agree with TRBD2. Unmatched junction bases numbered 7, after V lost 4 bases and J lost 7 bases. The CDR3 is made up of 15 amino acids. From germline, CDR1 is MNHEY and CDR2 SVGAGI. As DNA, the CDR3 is TGTGCCAGCAGTTTCACTAGCGGGGCAAGAAATGAGCAGTTCTTC. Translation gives CASSFTSGARNEQFF.

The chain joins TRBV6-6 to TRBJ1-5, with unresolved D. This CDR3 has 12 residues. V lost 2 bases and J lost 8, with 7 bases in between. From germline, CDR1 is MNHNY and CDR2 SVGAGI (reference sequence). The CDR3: CASSYGGEPQHF. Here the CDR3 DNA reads TGTGCCAGCAGTTACGGTGGAGAGCCCCAGCATTTT.

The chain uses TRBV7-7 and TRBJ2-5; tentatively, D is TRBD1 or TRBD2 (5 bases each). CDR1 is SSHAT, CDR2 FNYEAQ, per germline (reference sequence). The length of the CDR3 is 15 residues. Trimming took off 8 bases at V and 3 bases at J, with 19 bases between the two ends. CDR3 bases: TGTGCCAGCGGCCGGAGACAGTGGGGAGAAGAGACCCAGTACTTC. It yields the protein CASGRRQWGEETQYF.

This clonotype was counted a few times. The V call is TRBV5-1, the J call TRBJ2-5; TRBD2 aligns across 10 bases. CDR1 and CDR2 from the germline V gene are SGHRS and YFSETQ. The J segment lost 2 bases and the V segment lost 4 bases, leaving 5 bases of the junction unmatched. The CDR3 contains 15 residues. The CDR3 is CASSPLAGRQETQYF. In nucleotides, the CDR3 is TGCGCCAGCAGCCCACTAGCGGGGAGACAAGAGACCCAGTACTTC.

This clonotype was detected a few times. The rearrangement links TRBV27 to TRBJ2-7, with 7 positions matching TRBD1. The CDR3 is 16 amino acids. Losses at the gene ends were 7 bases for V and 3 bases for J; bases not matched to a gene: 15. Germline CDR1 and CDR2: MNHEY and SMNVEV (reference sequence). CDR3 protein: CASKGLGDRYYYEQYF. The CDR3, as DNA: TGTGCCAGCAAGGGGCTGGGGGACAGATACTACTACGAGCAGTACTTC.

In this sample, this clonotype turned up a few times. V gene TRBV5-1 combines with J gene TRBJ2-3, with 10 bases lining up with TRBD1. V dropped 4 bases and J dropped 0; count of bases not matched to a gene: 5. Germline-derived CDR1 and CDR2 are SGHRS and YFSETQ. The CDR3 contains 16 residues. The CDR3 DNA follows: TGCGCCAGCAGCGAGGGACAGGGGCCTAGCACAGATACGCAGTATTTT. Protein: CASSEGQGPSTDTQYF.

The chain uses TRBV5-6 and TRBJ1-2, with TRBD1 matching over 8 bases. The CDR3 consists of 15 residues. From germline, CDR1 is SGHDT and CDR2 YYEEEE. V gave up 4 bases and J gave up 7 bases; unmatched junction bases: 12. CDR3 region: CASSPRQGRALGYTF. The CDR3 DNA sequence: TGTGCCAGCAGCCCACGACAGGGGCGAGCTCTTGGCTACACCTTC. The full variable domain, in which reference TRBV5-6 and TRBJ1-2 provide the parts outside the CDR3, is DAGVTQSPTHLIKTRGQQVTLRCSPKSGHDTVSWYQQALGQGPQFIFQYYEEEERQRGNFPDRFSGHQFPNYSSELNVNALLLGDSALYLCASSPRQGRALGYTFGSGTRLTVV.

The CDR3 loop is CASSHGDRGDGYTF. In DNA form, the CDR3 reads TGCGCCAGCAGCCACGGGGACAGAGGGGATGGCTACACCTTC. The rearrangement links TRBV4-3 to TRBJ1-2; 7 bases fit TRBD1. This CDR3 has 14 amino acids. The V and J ends lost 3 bases and 6 bases, in that order; junction bases with no gene match: 7. The germline CDR1 and CDR2 sequences are LGHNA and YSLEER.

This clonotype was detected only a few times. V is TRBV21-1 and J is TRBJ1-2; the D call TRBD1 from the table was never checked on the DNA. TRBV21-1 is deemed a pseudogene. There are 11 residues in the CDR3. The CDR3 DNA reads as TGTGCCAGCAGCCGCAGGGATGGCTACACCTTC. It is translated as CASSRRDGYTF.

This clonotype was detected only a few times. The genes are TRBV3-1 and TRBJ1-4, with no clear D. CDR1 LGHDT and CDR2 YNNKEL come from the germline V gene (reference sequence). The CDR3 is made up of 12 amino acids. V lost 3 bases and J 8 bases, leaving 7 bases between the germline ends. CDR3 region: CASSQGPEKLFF. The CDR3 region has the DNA TGTGCCAGCAGCCAGGGCCCCGAAAAACTGTTTTTT.

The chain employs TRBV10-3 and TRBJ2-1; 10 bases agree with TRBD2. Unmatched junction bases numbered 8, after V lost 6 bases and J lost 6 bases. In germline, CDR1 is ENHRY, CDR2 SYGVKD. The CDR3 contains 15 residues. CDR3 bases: TGTGCCATCAGCGCGAATAGCGGGGGGCCCAATGAGCAGTTCTTC. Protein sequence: CAISANSGGPNEQFF.

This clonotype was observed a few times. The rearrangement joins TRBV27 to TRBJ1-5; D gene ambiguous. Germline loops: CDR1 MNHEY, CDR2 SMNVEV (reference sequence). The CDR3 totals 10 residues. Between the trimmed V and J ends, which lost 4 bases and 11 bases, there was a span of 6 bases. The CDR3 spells CASSCPSQHF. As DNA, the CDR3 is TGTGCCAGCAGTTGTCCGTCCCAGCATTTT.

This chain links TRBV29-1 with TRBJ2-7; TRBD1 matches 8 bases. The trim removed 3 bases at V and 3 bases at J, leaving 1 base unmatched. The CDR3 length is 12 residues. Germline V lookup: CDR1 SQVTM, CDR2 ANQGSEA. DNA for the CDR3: TGCAGCGTTGAGGGGACAGGCTACGAGCAGTACTTC. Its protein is CSVEGTGYEQYF.

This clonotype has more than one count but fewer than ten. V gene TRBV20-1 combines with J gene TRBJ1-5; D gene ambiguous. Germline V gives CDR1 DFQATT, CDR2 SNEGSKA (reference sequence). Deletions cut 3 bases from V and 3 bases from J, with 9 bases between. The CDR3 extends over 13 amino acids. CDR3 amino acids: CSASGLHNQPQHF. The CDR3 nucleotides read TGCAGTGCTAGCGGACTGCACAATCAGCCCCAGCATTTT.

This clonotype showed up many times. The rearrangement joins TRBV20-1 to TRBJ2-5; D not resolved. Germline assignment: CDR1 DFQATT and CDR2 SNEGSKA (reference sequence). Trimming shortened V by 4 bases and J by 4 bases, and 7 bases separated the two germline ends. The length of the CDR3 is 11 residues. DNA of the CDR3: TGCAGTGCTAAGAGTTCAGAGACCCAGTACTTC. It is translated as CSAKSSETQYF.

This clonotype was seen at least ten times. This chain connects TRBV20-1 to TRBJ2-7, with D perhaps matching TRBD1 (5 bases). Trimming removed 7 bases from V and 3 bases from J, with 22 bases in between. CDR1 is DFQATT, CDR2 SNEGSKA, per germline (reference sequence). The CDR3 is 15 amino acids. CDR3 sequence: CSVVPAGKGNYEQYF. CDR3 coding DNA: TGCAGTGTTGTCCCGGCAGGGAAAGGTAACTACGAGCAGTACTTC.

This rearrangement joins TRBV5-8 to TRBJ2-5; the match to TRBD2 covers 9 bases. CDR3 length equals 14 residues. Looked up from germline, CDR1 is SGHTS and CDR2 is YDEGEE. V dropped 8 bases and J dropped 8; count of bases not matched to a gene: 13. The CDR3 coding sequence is TGTGCCAGGGGCCCTGGCGGGAGGGAGGAAACCCAGTACTTC. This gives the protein CARGPGGREETQYF.

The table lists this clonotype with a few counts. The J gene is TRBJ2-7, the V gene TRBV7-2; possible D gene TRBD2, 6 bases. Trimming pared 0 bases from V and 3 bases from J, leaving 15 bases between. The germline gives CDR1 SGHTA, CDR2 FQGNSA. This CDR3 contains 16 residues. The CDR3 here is CASSLASGGGFYEQYF. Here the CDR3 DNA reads TGTGCCAGCAGCTTAGCGTCGGGCGGAGGGTTCTACGAGCAGTACTTC.

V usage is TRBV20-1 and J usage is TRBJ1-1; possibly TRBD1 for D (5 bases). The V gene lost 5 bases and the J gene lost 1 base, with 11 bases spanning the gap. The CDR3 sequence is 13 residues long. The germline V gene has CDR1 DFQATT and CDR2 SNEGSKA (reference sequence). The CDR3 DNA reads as TGCAGTGCTGCGGGGCACCCGAACACTGAAGCTTTCTTT. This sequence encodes CSAAGHPNTEAFF.

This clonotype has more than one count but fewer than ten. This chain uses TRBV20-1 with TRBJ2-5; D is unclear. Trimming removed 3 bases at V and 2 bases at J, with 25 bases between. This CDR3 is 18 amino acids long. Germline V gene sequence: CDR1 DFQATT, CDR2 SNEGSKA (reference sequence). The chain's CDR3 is CSARDPVQDLGRQETQYF. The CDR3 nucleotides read TGCAGTGCTAGGGATCCTGTTCAAGATCTTGGGCGTCAAGAGACCCAGTACTTC.

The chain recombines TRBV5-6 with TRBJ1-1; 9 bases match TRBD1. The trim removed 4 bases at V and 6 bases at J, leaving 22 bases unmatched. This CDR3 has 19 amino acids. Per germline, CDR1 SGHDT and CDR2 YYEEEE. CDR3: CASSPRIGLGQGRTAEAFF. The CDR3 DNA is TGTGCCAGCAGCCCAAGAATAGGTCTGGGACAGGGTAGGACGGCTGAAGCTTTCTTT.

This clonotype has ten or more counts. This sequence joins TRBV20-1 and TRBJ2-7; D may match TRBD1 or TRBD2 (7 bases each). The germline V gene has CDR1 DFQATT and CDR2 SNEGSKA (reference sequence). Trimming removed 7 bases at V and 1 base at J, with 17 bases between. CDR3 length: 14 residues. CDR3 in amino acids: CSGRGRGTSYEQYF. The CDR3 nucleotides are TGCAGTGGAAGGGGGCGGGGGACATCCTACGAGCAGTACTTC.

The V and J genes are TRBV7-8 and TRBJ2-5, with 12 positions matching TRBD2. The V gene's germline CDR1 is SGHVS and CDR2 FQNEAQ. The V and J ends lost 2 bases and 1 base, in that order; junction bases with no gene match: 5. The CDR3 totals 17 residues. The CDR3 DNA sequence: TGTGCCAGCAGCTTATCCGGACTAGCGGGGACCCAAGAGACCCAGTACTTC. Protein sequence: CASSLSGLAGTQETQYF.

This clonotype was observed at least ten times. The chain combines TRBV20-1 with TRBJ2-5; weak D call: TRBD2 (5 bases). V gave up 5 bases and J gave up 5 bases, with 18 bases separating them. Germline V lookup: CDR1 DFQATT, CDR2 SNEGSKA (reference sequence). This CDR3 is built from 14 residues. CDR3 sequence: CSALTRRVVETQYF. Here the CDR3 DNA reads TGCAGTGCTCTTACTAGACGGGTAGTGGAGACCCAGTACTTC.

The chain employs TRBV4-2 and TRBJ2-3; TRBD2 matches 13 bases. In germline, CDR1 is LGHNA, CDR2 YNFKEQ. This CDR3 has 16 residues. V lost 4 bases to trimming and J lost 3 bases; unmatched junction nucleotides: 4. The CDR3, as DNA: TGTGCCAGCAGCCGCACTAGCGGGGGGGCGACAGATACGCAGTATTTT. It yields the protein CASSRTSGGATDTQYF.

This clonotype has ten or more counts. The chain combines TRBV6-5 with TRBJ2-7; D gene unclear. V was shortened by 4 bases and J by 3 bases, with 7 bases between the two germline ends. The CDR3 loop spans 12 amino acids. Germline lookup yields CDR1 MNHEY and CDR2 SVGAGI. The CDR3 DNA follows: TGTGCCAGCAGTTCCCGAAACTACGAGCAGTACTTC. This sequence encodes CASSSRNYEQYF.

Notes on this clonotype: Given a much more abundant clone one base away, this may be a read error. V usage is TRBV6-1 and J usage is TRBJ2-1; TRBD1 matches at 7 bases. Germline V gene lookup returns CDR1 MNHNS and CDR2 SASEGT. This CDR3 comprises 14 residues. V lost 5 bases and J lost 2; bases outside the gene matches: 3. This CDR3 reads CASSPGQTYNEQFF. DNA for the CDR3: TGTGCCAGCAGTCCGGGACAGACCTACAATGAGCAGTTCTTC.